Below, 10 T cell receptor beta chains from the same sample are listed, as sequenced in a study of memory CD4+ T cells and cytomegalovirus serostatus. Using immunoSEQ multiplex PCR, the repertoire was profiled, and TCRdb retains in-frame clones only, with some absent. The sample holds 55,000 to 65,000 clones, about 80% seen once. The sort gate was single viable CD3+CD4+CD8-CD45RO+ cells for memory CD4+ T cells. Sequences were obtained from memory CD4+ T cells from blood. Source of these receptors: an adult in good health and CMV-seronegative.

Here the CDR3 reads CASSIGSGSGELFF. DNA for the CDR3: TGTGCCAGTAGTATAGGGTCAGGGTCCGGGGAGCTGTTTTTT. The chain carries TRBV19 and TRBJ2-2; tentatively, D is TRBD1 (5 bases). This CDR3 region has 14 residues. Germline V gene sequence: CDR1 LNHDA, CDR2 SQIVND (reference sequence). Between the trimmed V and J ends, which lost 1 base and 6 bases, there was a span of 9 bases.

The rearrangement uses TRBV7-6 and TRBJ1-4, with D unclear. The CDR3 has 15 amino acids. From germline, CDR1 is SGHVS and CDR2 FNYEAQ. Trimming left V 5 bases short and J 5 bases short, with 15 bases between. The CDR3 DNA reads TGTGCCAGCAGCCCCTCGGGAAATCACAATGAAAAACTGTTTTTT. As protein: CASSPSGNHNEKLFF.

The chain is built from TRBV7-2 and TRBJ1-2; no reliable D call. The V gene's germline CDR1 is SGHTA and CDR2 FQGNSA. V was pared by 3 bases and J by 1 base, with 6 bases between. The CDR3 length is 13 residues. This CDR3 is CASSFGINYGYTF. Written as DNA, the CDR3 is TGTGCCAGCAGCTTTGGGATTAACTATGGCTACACCTTC.

The CDR3 reads CAWSVPWIDTPYEQYF. The CDR3 DNA reads TGTGCCTGGAGTGTACCATGGATCGACACCCCTTACGAGCAGTACTTC. V gene TRBV30 combines with J gene TRBJ2-7; no firm D call. CDR1 and CDR2 (germline): GTSNPN, SVGIG (reference sequence). The germline V and J ends were trimmed by 0 bases and 4 bases, with 19 bases remaining between them. This CDR3 region has 16 residues. Filled out from reference TRBV30 and TRBJ2-7, the complete variable domain reads SQTIHQWPATLVQPVGSPLSLECTVEGTSNPNLYWYRQAAGRGLQLLFYSVGIGQISSEVPQNLSASRPQDRQFILSSKKLLLSDSGFYLCAWSVPWIDTPYEQYFGPGTRLTVT.

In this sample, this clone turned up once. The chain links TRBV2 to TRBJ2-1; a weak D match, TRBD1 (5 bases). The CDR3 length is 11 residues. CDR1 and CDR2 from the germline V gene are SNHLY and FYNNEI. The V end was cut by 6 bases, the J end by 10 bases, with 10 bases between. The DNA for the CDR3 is TGTGCCAGCAGCGAGACAGAAGAGCAGTTCTTC. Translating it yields CASSETEEQFF.

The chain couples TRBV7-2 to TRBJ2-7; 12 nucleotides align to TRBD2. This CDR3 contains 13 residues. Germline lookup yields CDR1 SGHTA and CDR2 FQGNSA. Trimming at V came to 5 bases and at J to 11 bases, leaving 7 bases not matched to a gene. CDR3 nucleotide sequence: TGTGCCAGCAGCCTTGGACTAGCGGGGTCGGAGTACTTC. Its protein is CASSLGLAGSEYF.

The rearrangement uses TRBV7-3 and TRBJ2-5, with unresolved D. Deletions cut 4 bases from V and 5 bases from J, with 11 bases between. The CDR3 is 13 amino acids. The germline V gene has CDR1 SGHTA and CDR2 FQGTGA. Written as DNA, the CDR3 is TGTGCCAGCAGCTCGACCCTGGGGGAGACCCAGTACTTC. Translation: CASSSTLGETQYF.

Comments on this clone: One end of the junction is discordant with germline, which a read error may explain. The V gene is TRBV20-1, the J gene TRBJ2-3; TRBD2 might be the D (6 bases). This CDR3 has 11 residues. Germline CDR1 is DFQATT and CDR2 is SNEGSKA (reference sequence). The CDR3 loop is CSARDRGTGVF. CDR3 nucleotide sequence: TGCAGTGCTAGAGATCGGGGAACGGGAGTATTT.

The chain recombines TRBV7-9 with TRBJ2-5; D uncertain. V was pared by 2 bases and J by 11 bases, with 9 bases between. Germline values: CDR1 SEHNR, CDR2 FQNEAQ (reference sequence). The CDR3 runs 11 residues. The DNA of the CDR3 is TGTGCCAGCAGCTTATCTGGTGAGCAGTACTTC. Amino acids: CASSLSGEQYF. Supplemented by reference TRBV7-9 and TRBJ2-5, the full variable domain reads DTGVSQNPRHKITKRGQNVTFRCDPISEHNRLYWYRQTLGQGPEFLTYFQNEAQLEKSRLLSDRFSAERPKGSFSTLEIQRTEQGDSAMYLCASSLSGEQYFGPGTRLLVL.

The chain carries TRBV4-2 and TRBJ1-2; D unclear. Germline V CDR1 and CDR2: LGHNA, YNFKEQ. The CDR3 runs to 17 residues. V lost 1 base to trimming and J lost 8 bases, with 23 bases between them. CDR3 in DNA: TGTGCCAGCAGCCAAGTTGAGATCGACTCAGTAAAGTTCGGCTACACCTTC. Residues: CASSQVEIDSVKFGYTF.